Listed here are 28 T cell receptor beta chains from one sample, sequenced in a study of T-cell memory formation after mild COVID-19. TCRdb reprocessed the 5' RACE reads via MiXCR and lists one record per CDR3 protein. In the table there are 500,000 to 600,000 distinct CDR3 sequences, over 15% of which are singletons. Input material: PBMCs or a T cell subset sorted from them (not recorded which). The receptors derive from an adult woman who had mild COVID-19 (a few samples of this study predate the infection). Cell type and time point are not known.

The chain links TRBV7-3 to TRBJ2-3; TRBD2 matches at 10 bases. V was pared by 5 bases and J by 4 bases, with 6 bases of the junction left unmatched. From germline, CDR1 is SGHTA and CDR2 FQGTGA. The CDR3 covers 15 residues. Written as DNA, the CDR3 is TGTGCCAGCAGCCTAGCGGGGGTAAATGCAGATACGCAGTATTTT. As protein: CASSLAGVNADTQYF. The full variable domain, completed using reference TRBV7-3 and TRBJ2-3, is GAGVSQTPSNKVTEKGKYVELRCDPISGHTALYWYRQSLGQGPEFLIYFQGTGAADDSGLPNDRFFAVRPEGSVSTLKIQRTERGDSAVYLCASSLAGVNADTQYFGPGTRLTVL.

The chain uses TRBV3-1 and TRBJ2-5, with TRBD2 identical over 10 bases. CDR1 and CDR2 (germline): LGHDT, YNNKEL (reference sequence). J lost 5 bases, V lost 0 bases, and 9 bases had no gene match. The CDR3 contains 17 residues. CDR3 region: CASSQERGLAGEETQYF. Written as DNA, the CDR3 is TGTGCCAGCAGCCAAGAAAGGGGCCTAGCGGGAGAGGAGACCCAGTACTTC.

This clonotype was counted at least ten times. This chain connects TRBV7-9 to TRBJ1-1, with 8 bases fitting TRBD1. The CDR3 has 13 amino acids. Germline V gene lookup returns CDR1 SEHNR and CDR2 FQNEAQ (reference sequence). Unmatched junction bases numbered 4, after V lost 3 bases and J lost 7 bases. The CDR3: CASSLLGQGEAFF. In DNA, the CDR3 is TGTGCCAGCAGCTTGCTTGGACAGGGTGAAGCTTTCTTT.

This clonotype was detected ten times or more. The chain recombines TRBV15 with TRBJ1-1; 7 positions agree with TRBD1. CDR1 is LNHNV and CDR2 is YYDKDF in the germline V gene (reference sequence). The CDR3 has 14 residues. The junction had 7 bases not matched to a gene; V was cut back by 6 bases and J by 3 bases. Written as DNA, the CDR3 is TGTGCCACCAGAGGACAGGTTTTGGACACTGAAGCTTTCTTT. Translation: CATRGQVLDTEAFF.

At least ten counts were recorded for this clonotype. The rearrangement links TRBV6-5 to TRBJ2-1; TRBD1 aligns across 9 bases. V lost 2 bases, J lost 7 bases, and 0 bases stayed unmatched. The CDR3 totals 13 residues. CDR1 and CDR2 (germline): MNHEY, SVGAGI. The CDR3 sequence is CASSYDRGNEQFF. The DNA of the CDR3 is TGTGCCAGCAGTTACGACAGGGGGAATGAGCAGTTCTTC.

The chain has TRBV5-6 and TRBJ2-7, with TRBD1 matching 7 bases. The CDR3 is 14 amino acids. V trimming: 2 bases; J trimming: 4 bases; junction bases outside the gene matches: 6. Germline V lookup: CDR1 SGHDT, CDR2 YYEEEE. This CDR3 reads CASSFDRVDYEQYF. CDR3 sequence (DNA): TGTGCCAGCAGCTTCGACAGGGTCGATTACGAGCAGTACTTC.

The chain is built from TRBV7-9 and TRBJ1-1; the D gene is possibly TRBD1 (6 bases). Germline lookup yields CDR1 SEHNR and CDR2 FQNEAQ (reference sequence). The CDR3 length is 13 residues. CDR3 region: CAGTQGLNTEAFF. The CDR3 DNA reads as TGTGCTGGGACACAGGGCTTGAACACTGAAGCTTTCTTT.

This clonotype appeared a few times. The chain recombines TRBV18 with TRBJ2-3; 10 nucleotides match TRBD1. After removal of 6 bases from V and 0 bases from J, the junction contained 9 bases not matched to a gene. CDR1 KGHSH and CDR2 LQKENI come from the germline V gene. This CDR3 is 17 amino acids long. In nucleotides, the CDR3 is TGTGCCAGCTCGCCGAAGACGGGACAGGGGAGCACAGATACGCAGTATTTT. It specifies CASSPKTGQGSTDTQYF.

This clonotype has more than one count but fewer than ten. The genes are TRBV29-1 and TRBJ2-1, with 10 bases that match TRBD2. Trimming removed 4 bases from V and 4 bases from J; junction bases left unmatched: 10. The CDR3 totals 16 residues. Germline V gene data show CDR1 as SQVTM and CDR2 as ANQGSEA. The CDR3 nucleotides read TGCAGCGTTGGAGGGGCTAGCGGGGGCCTTTACAATGAGCAGTTCTTC. Translation: CSVGGASGGLYNEQFF.

The rearrangement links TRBV27 to TRBJ2-1, with TRBD2 as a possible D gene (5 bases). Germline V gene lookup returns CDR1 MNHEY and CDR2 SMNVEV (reference sequence). V was pared by 7 bases and J by 0 bases, with 10 bases between. The CDR3 covers 14 residues. CDR3 DNA sequence: TGTGCCAGCATCGCGGGCAGCTCCTACAATGAGCAGTTCTTC. Its protein is CASIAGSSYNEQFF.

A remark on this clonotype: A junction end diverges from the germline sequence, so it may reflect a read error. The chain employs TRBV7-9 and TRBJ1-4; D ambiguous. Germline CDR1 SEHNR, CDR2 FQNEAQ (reference sequence). The length of the CDR3 is 16 residues. The CDR3 DNA reads as TGTTCCAGCAGCGATCCTAGGCGGCCGGCTAATGAAAAACTGTTTTTT. Translation: CSSSDPRRPANEKLFF.

The J gene is TRBJ2-1, the V gene TRBV24-1; a weak D match, TRBD2 (7 bases). The germline V and J ends were trimmed by 5 bases and 5 bases, with 15 bases remaining between them. The CDR3 extends over 15 amino acids. Looked up from germline, CDR1 is KGHDR and CDR2 is SFDVKD. The CDR3 loop reads CATSVSRGGHNEQFF. Written as DNA, the CDR3 is TGTGCCACCAGTGTATCGAGGGGGGGGCACAATGAGCAGTTCTTC.

This clonotype was detected only a few times. This rearrangement joins TRBV6-1 to TRBJ1-2; 9 positions agree with TRBD1. Germline CDR1 reads MNHNS; CDR2 reads SASEGT. The V and J ends lost 5 bases and 4 bases, in that order; junction bases with no gene match: 5. The length of the CDR3 is 14 residues. Here the CDR3 DNA reads TGTGCCAGCAGTCCCGGGACAGGGACCTATGGCTACACCTTC. As protein: CASSPGTGTYGYTF.

This clonotype was picked up many times. The V gene is TRBV6-6, the J gene TRBJ1-5; D gene unclear. Trimming took 8 bases from V and 3 from J, leaving 8 bases between them. From germline, CDR1 is MNHNY and CDR2 SVGAGI (reference sequence). The CDR3 has 12 amino acids. The CDR3 nucleotides read TGTGCCAGCTCTCGGGACAATCAGCCCCAGCATTTT. Its protein is CASSRDNQPQHF.

V and J are TRBV12-3 or TRBV12-4 and TRBJ2-1; TRBD1 matches at 8 bases. Unmatched junction bases numbered 11, after V lost 2 bases and J lost 8 bases. There are 16 residues in the CDR3. The CDR3 reads CASSLIGQGSHDEQFF. CDR3 nucleotide sequence: TGTGCCAGCAGTTTAATAGGACAGGGTAGTCATGATGAGCAGTTCTTC.

This clonotype appeared a few times. The chain has TRBV6-6 and TRBJ1-1; D call uncertain. The V end lost 10 bases, the J end lost 1 base, and 13 bases lay between the germline ends. Germline V CDR1 and CDR2: MNHNY, SVGAGI (reference sequence). This CDR3 comprises 13 residues. DNA for the CDR3: TGTGCCACTCAGGACGGTCAGAACACTGAAGCTTTCTTT. Encoded protein: CATQDGQNTEAFF.

A few counts support this clonotype. The chain employs TRBV3-1 and TRBJ1-1; TRBD1 matches at 7 bases. With 7 bases clipped from V and 3 bases from J, the junction kept 14 bases outside the gene matches. This CDR3 region has 16 residues. The V gene's germline CDR1 is LGHDT and CDR2 YNNKEL (reference sequence). CDR3 DNA: TGTGCCAGCATCACGGCTAAGGGGGCTTTGGACACTGAAGCTTTCTTT. Protein product: CASITAKGALDTEAFF.

The chain carries TRBV7-6 and TRBJ2-5, with 11 bases matching TRBD2. This CDR3 spans 17 amino acids. The J segment lost 5 bases and the V segment lost 1 base, leaving 9 bases of the junction unmatched. CDR1 SGHVS and CDR2 FNYEAQ come from the germline V gene. In DNA, the CDR3 is TGTGCCAGCAGCTTAGGAGGCCTAGCGGGGGGACCCGAGACCCAGTACTTC. Amino acids: CASSLGGLAGGPETQYF.

This clonotype was seen a few times. The chain recombines TRBV7-6 with TRBJ2-1; D unresolved. Germline V lookup: CDR1 SGHVS, CDR2 FNYEAQ. This CDR3 has 14 residues. The V end lost 5 bases, the J end lost 8 bases, and 16 bases lay between the germline ends. The CDR3 loop is CASSPTGGGDEQFF. CDR3 coding DNA: TGTGCCAGCAGCCCCACCGGCGGTGGAGATGAGCAGTTCTTC.

This clonotype was seen more than once but under ten times. This chain joins TRBV9 and TRBJ2-7, with TRBD1 matching over 10 bases. The V segment lost 5 bases and the J segment 0 bases; nucleotides outside the gene matches: 5. Germline V gives CDR1 SGDLS, CDR2 YYNGEE. The length of the CDR3 is 15 residues. This CDR3 reads CASSVGTGASYEQYF. The CDR3 nucleotides are TGTGCCAGCAGTGTTGGGACAGGGGCCTCCTACGAGCAGTACTTC.

In its sample, this clonotype was seen many times. V gene TRBV12-3 or TRBV12-4 combines with J gene TRBJ2-3; D is undetermined. Trimming cost V 6 bases and J 0 bases, with 10 bases left between them. The CDR3 totals 14 residues. The CDR3 sequence is CASSFLGSTDTQYF. CDR3 coding DNA: TGTGCCAGCAGCTTTCTTGGGAGCACAGATACGCAGTATTTT.

This clonotype was seen a few times. This sequence joins TRBV5-6 and TRBJ2-7; 8 nucleotides align to TRBD1. The germline CDR1 and CDR2 sequences are SGHDT and YYEEEE. Trimming at V came to 3 bases and at J to 4 bases, leaving 12 bases not matched to a gene. The CDR3 sequence is 16 residues long. CDR3 sequence reads: CASSWGPLGQGYEQYF. The CDR3 region has the DNA TGTGCCAGCAGCTGGGGTCCGTTAGGACAGGGATACGAGCAGTACTTC. Together with reference TRBV5-6 and TRBJ2-7, the CDR3 gives the full variable domain: DAGVTQSPTHLIKTRGQQVTLRCSPKSGHDTVSWYQQALGQGPQFIFQYYEEEERQRGNFPDRFSGHQFPNYSSELNVNALLLGDSALYLCASSWGPLGQGYEQYFGPGTRLTVT.

This clonotype came up many times. The rearrangement joins TRBV12-3 or TRBV12-4 to TRBJ2-7, with D perhaps TRBD1 (5 bases). The CDR3 covers 14 residues. Trimming stripped 5 bases from V and 3 bases from J, with 14 bases between. In DNA form, the CDR3 reads TGTGCCAGCAGTCGTACAGGCATAATCTACGAGCAGTACTTC. Protein sequence: CASSRTGIIYEQYF.

This clonotype was counted between two and nine times. V gene TRBV5-1 combines with J gene TRBJ2-2, with TRBD2 matching 7 bases. The CDR3 is made up of 15 amino acids. CDR1 is SGHRS, CDR2 YFSETQ, per germline. The junction had 3 bases not matched to a gene; V was cut back by 4 bases and J by 0 bases. The CDR3 DNA reads as TGCGCCAGCAGCCGGGGGGATACGAACACCGGGGAGCTGTTTTTT. Translated, it gives CASSRGDTNTGELFF.

In this sample, this clonotype turned up a few times. CDR3 in DNA: TGCGCCAGCAGCTTGGGACTGCACTACGAGCAGTACTTC. As protein: CASSLGLHYEQYF. V and J are TRBV4-1 and TRBJ2-7; tentatively, D is TRBD2 (6 bases). The germline V and J ends were trimmed by 5 bases and 3 bases, with 11 bases remaining between them. CDR1 is MGHRA and CDR2 is YSYEKL in the germline V gene. The CDR3 spans 13 residues.

This clonotype was found a few times. The CDR3 protein is CASSLEGRDPYGYTF. The CDR3 nucleotides read TGTGCCAGCAGCTTAGAGGGGAGGGACCCCTATGGCTACACCTTC. The V gene is TRBV7-6, the J gene TRBJ1-2; D is perhaps TRBD1 (5 bases). The CDR3 totals 15 residues. Germline CDR1 is SGHVS and CDR2 is FNYEAQ. V gave up 1 base and J gave up 4 bases, with 13 bases separating them.

The chain has TRBV7-2 and TRBJ2-3; weak D call: TRBD2 (5 bases). This CDR3 comprises 12 residues. Germline lookup yields CDR1 SGHTA and CDR2 FQGNSA. The ends were cut back, 1 base at V and 10 bases at J, with 9 bases in the middle. The CDR3 nucleotides are TGTGCCAGCAGCTTAGTACGGGGTGCGCAGTATTTT. Translated: CASSLVRGAQYF.

This clonotype came up once. The rearrangement uses TRBV9 and TRBJ2-3, with D unclear. Germline V lookup: CDR1 SGDLS, CDR2 YYNGEE. This CDR3 has 12 amino acids. V lost 0 bases to trimming and J lost 5 bases, with 4 bases between them. CDR3 protein: CASSVGRDTQYF. The CDR3 DNA reads as TGTGCCAGCAGCGTAGGAAGAGATACGCAGTATTTT.